Included here is one TCR beta chain sequence, with context. The entry originates in a study of radiotherapy plus CTLA-4 blockade in lung cancer. The protocol was immunoSEQ multiplex PCR, while the TCRdb copy is restricted to in-frame clones and leaves out a portion. Among 25,000 to 35,000 clones listed, around four fifths were seen once. In germline, CDR1 is LNHNV, CDR2 YYDKDF (reference sequence). The CDR3 is 15 amino acids. The J segment lost 6 bases and the V segment lost 1 base, leaving 2 bases of the junction unmatched. Sequenced material: peripheral blood, taken from a patient treated with radiotherapy plus ipilimumab. V gene TRBV15 combines with J gene TRBJ2-1; 11 bases align to TRBD2. This clonotype was obtained from a human donor with non-small cell lung cancer that progressed on radiotherapy plus ipilimumab. The chain's CDR3 is CATSRAGTSGNEQFF. The CDR3 DNA reads TGTGCCACCAGCAGAGCCGGGACTAGCGGCAATGAGCAGTTCTTC. Full variable domain (outside the CDR3, taken from reference TRBV15 and TRBJ2-1): DAMVIQNPRYQVTQFGKPVTLSCSQTLNHNVMYWYQQKSSQAPKLLFHYYDKDFNNEADTPDNFQSRRPNTSFCFLDIRSPGLGDTAMYLCATSRAGTSGNEQFFGPGTRLTVL.